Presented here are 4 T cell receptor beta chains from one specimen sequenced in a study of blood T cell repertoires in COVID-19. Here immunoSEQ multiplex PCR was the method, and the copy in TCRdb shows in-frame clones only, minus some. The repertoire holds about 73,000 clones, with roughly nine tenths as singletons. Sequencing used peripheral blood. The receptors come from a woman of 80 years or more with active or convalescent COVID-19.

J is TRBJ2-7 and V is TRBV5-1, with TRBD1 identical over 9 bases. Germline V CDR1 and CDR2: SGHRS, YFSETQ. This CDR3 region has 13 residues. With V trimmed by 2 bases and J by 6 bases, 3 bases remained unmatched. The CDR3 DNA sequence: TGCGCCAGCAGCTTTACAGGGGGCCCCGAGCAGTACTTC. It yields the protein CASSFTGGPEQYF.

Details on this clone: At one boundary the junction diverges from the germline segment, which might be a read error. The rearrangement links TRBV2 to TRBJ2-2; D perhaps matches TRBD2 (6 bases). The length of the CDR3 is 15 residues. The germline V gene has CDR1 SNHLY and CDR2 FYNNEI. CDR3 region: CASSVGLLNTGELFF. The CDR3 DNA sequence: TGCGCCAGCAGTGTGGGACTTTTGAACACCGGGGAGCTGTTTTTT.

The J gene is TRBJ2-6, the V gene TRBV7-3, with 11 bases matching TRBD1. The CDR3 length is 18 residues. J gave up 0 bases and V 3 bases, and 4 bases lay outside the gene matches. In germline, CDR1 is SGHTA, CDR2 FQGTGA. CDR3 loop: CASSFTGTGGSGANVLTF. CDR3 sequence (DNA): TGTGCCAGCAGCTTCACCGGGACAGGGGGCTCTGGGGCCAACGTCCTGACTTTC.

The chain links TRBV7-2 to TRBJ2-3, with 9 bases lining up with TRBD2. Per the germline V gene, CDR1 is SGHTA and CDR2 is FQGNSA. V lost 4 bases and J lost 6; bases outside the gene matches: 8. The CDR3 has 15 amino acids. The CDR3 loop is CASSSQRGVGDTQYF. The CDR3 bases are TGTGCCAGCAGCTCCCAGCGGGGGGTTGGGGATACGCAGTATTTT. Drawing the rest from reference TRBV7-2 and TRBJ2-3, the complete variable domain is GAGVSQSPSNKVTEKGKDVELRCDPISGHTALYWYRQSLGQGLEFLIYFQGNSAPDKSGLPSDRFSAERTGGSVSTLTIQRTQQEDSAVYLCASSSQRGVGDTQYFGPGTRLTVL.